A single sample is the source of the 7 T cell receptor beta chains below, sequenced in a study of T-cell reconstitution after alpha-beta-depleted transplantation in children. TCRbeta library preparation incorporated unique molecular identifiers. TCRdb itself ran the PCR reads through MiXCR, one entry per CDR3 protein. The sample lists just under 250,000 distinct CDR3 sequences; roughly 26% were seen once. This sample comprised PBMCs, obtained before TCRalphabeta/CD19-depleted stem cell transplant. The receptors here all came from a girl aged 2-10 years with Fanconi anemia, due to receive a stem cell transplant.

This clonotype appeared many times. V gene TRBV20-1 combines with J gene TRBJ2-7; D ambiguous. The germline gives CDR1 DFQATT, CDR2 SNEGSKA (reference sequence). Between the trimmed V and J ends, which lost 4 bases and 3 bases, there was a span of 7 bases. This CDR3 is built from 11 residues. The CDR3 region is CSATLVYEQYF. In DNA, the CDR3 is TGCAGTGCTACTCTCGTCTACGAGCAGTACTTC.

This clonotype occurred a few times. J is TRBJ2-3 and V is TRBV29-1, with 7 positions matching TRBD1. Trimming at V came to 6 bases and at J to 1 base, leaving 7 bases not matched to a gene. This CDR3 comprises 14 residues. Looked up from germline, CDR1 is SQVTM and CDR2 is ANQGSEA. The CDR3 sequence is CSVGQVVGTDTQYF. CDR3 nucleotides: TGCAGCGTCGGACAGGTGGTCGGCACAGATACGCAGTATTTT.

The CDR3 region is CASSSTSYEQFF. The DNA of the CDR3 is TGCGCCAGCAGCTCTACTAGTTATGAGCAGTTCTTC. The chain has TRBV5-1 and TRBJ2-1, with a possible D match to TRBD2 (5 bases). The CDR3 sequence is 12 residues long. V gave up 3 bases and J gave up 8 bases, with 9 bases separating them. Germline assignment: CDR1 SGHRS and CDR2 YFSETQ.

The chain recombines TRBV5-5 with TRBJ2-1, with 10 bases identical to TRBD2. Germline CDR1 SGHKS, CDR2 YYEKEE (reference sequence). The CDR3 contains 17 residues. Trimming removed 0 bases from V and 5 bases from J; junction bases left unmatched: 8. The CDR3 nucleotides read TGTGCCAGCAGCTTGGTGCATACTAGCGGGGTGCACAATGAGCAGTTCTTC. Translation gives CASSLVHTSGVHNEQFF.

This clonotype came up a few times. The CDR3 sequence is CASSLILVAGGAEAFF. In nucleotides, the CDR3 is TGTGCCAGCAGTTTAATATTAGTGGCAGGGGGCGCTGAAGCTTTCTTT. The chain couples TRBV28 to TRBJ1-1; 8 nucleotides match TRBD1. V trimming: 2 bases; J trimming: 6 bases; junction bases outside the gene matches: 11. CDR1 is MDHEN, CDR2 SYDVKM, per germline. CDR3 size: 16 residues.

This clonotype has a handful of counts. The V and J genes are TRBV20-1 and TRBJ2-7; TRBD2 agrees at 8 bases. This CDR3 contains 17 residues. The V gene end was trimmed by 8 bases and the J gene end by 4 bases; junction bases not matched to a gene: 22. CDR1 and CDR2 from the germline V gene are DFQATT and SNEGSKA (reference sequence). The CDR3 sequence: CSHIKRAGTRDDYEQYF. CDR3 nucleotide sequence: TGCAGTCACATTAAACGAGCCGGGACTAGAGACGATTACGAGCAGTACTTC.

The chain couples TRBV29-1 to TRBJ2-7; D is unclear. With 4 bases removed from V and 3 bases from J, the gap between germline ends came to 13 bases. Looked up from germline, CDR1 is SQVTM and CDR2 is ANQGSEA. There are 13 residues in the CDR3. The CDR3, as DNA: TGCAGCGTTGTAAGTTCCGAAATCTACGAGCAGTACTTC. Amino acid sequence: CSVVSSEIYEQYF.